The entry that follows covers one TCR beta chain sequence. Donors comprised only Caucasian adults living in Nashville, Tennessee. Germline V gives CDR1 MDHEN, CDR2 SYDVKM. V was clipped by 5 bases and J by 3 bases; unmatched bases: 12. The CDR3 length is 17 residues. The deep-level immunoSEQ assay was used. Per the authors' pipeline: Filtering differed because ImmunoSEQ produced junction-only sequences that carried no quality scores. Profiling relied on immunoSEQ multiplex PCR, and the TCRdb table lists in-frame clones only, not all of them. Clone size and the V and J calls come from that table; the DNA yielded D and trimming. The sample records hundreds of thousands of clones, 73% being singletons. The sample comes from a study of shared clonotypes between healthy human individuals. For the study at large: Per donor, three plates held CD4 naive cells, three held CD4 memory, two held CD8 naive and one held CD8 memory.

This receptor was taken from a woman under 40 in good health. Input material: memory CD4+ T cells sorted from blood. Subset here: CD45RA-negative fraction. V gene TRBV28 combines with J gene TRBJ1-5, with 8 bases matching TRBD1. The CDR3 DNA is TGTGCCAGCAGTCCACCGACAGGGGCGGCGGACAATCAGCCCCAGCATTTT. This translates into CASSPPTGAADNQPQHF.